One and the same sample provided the 15 T cell receptor beta chains below, sequenced in a study of T cell responses to AZD1222 COVID-19 vaccine (dated by TCRdb to the early 2020s). The sample's time point label is to be understood as: about 28 days (+/-7) after the second vaccine dose. The library was obtained by the immunoSEQ multiplex PCR assay. The table comes from immuneACCESS by way of TCRdb, which keeps in-frame sequences with V and J called. Part of the clones is missing from these tables; in studies checked, under half for an unresolved V gene and the rest for unknown reasons. The sample table contains fewer than 120,000 clones; only one count was recorded for roughly 90% of them. Around 14% of the sample rests with the top ten. Here the sequenced sample was peripheral blood, taken 28 days after the second AZD1222 dose. These receptors originate from an adult who received the AZD1222 COVID-19 vaccine.

The J gene is TRBJ2-1, the V gene TRBV7-6; D is perhaps TRBD2 (6 bases). The length of the CDR3 is 17 residues. V was cut by 5 bases and J by 2 bases, with 19 bases left in between. The germline V gene encodes CDR1 SGHVS and CDR2 FNYEAQ. The CDR3 region is CASSKAGPQGAYNEQFF. The CDR3 region has the DNA TGTGCCAGCAGCAAGGCGGGGCCCCAAGGAGCCTACAATGAGCAGTTCTTC.

The chain couples TRBV5-1 to TRBJ1-2, with 9 positions matching TRBD1. The CDR3 is 15 residues long. The ends lost 3 bases at V and 4 bases at J; junction bases unmatched: 7. CDR1 and CDR2 (germline): SGHRS, YFSETQ. The CDR3: CASSWGQGVSYGYTF. The CDR3 DNA follows: TGCGCCAGCAGCTGGGGACAGGGCGTTTCCTATGGCTACACCTTC.

The rearrangement joins TRBV5-1 to TRBJ2-3; 8 nucleotides line up with TRBD1. The CDR3 runs to 14 residues. From germline, CDR1 is SGHRS and CDR2 YFSETQ. The trim removed 3 bases at V and 0 bases at J, leaving 0 bases unmatched. CDR3 amino acids: CASSWTGSTDTQYF. The CDR3 DNA reads TGCGCCAGCAGCTGGACAGGGAGCACAGATACGCAGTATTTT.

The rearrangement joins TRBV28 to TRBJ1-2; TRBD1 might be the D (5 bases). Between the trimmed V and J ends, which lost 8 bases and 2 bases, there was a span of 15 bases. The CDR3 sequence is 14 residues long. The germline CDR1 and CDR2 sequences are MDHEN and SYDVKM. For the CDR3, the DNA is TGTGCCAGCCAAGGGTATGACAGCAACTATGGCTACACCTTC. It encodes CASQGYDSNYGYTF.

The chain carries TRBV29-1 and TRBJ2-1; D unresolved. The CDR3 is 14 amino acids. Trimming removed 7 bases from V and 3 bases from J, with 16 bases in between. The germline CDR1 and CDR2 sequences are SQVTM and ANQGSEA. This CDR3 is CSGGVWGIYNEQFF. DNA of the CDR3: TGCAGCGGTGGGGTATGGGGAATCTACAATGAGCAGTTCTTC.

The rearrangement links TRBV29-1 to TRBJ2-5; no firm D call. CDR1 and CDR2 (germline): SQVTM, ANQGSEA. This CDR3 comprises 11 residues. V gave up 6 bases and J gave up 2 bases, with 7 bases separating them. This chain's CDR3 is CSVKIQETQYF. The CDR3 DNA reads as TGCAGCGTCAAGATACAAGAGACCCAGTACTTC.

The chain couples TRBV2 to TRBJ2-5; 8 bases are shared with TRBD2. V gave up 5 bases and J gave up 2 bases; unmatched junction bases: 4. This CDR3 has 14 amino acids. Germline assignment: CDR1 SNHLY and CDR2 FYNNEI. The DNA of the CDR3 is TGTGCCAGCAGTAGGAGCGGGGGACAAGAGACCCAGTACTTC. This encodes CASSRSGGQETQYF.

V gene TRBV11-3 combines with J gene TRBJ2-1; 7 nucleotides agree with TRBD2. The V gene end was trimmed by 1 base and the J gene end by 7 bases; junction bases not matched to a gene: 7. Looked up from germline, CDR1 is SGHNT and CDR2 is YENEEA. This CDR3 region has 15 residues. The CDR3 region is CASSLVQRGSNEQFF. CDR3 nucleotide sequence: TGTGCCAGCAGCTTAGTACAGCGGGGATCGAATGAGCAGTTCTTC.

This chain links TRBV27 with TRBJ1-2; 11 nucleotides match TRBD1. Germline lookup yields CDR1 MNHEY and CDR2 SMNVEV (reference sequence). V lost 3 bases, J lost 6 bases, and 9 bases stayed unmatched. The CDR3 is made up of 16 amino acids. This chain's CDR3 is CASSLDRGQGWNGYTF. In DNA, the CDR3 is TGTGCCAGCAGTTTGGACAGGGGGCAGGGCTGGAATGGCTACACCTTC.

The sample holds one count of this clone. V is TRBV27 and J is TRBJ2-7; the D gene is possibly TRBD2 (5 bases). This CDR3 is 13 amino acids long. Germline V lookup: CDR1 MNHEY, CDR2 SMNVEV (reference sequence). V gave up 6 bases and J gave up 2 bases, with 11 bases separating them. This CDR3 reads CASSRTGTYEQYF. The CDR3 DNA reads as TGTGCCAGCAGCCGGACTGGCACCTACGAGCAGTACTTC.

The gene calls are TRBV3-1 (or the pseudogene TRBV3-2) and TRBJ2-5; TRBD2 matches at 10 bases. V shed 1 base and J 4 bases; nucleotides not matched to a gene: 3. Germline V gives CDR1 LGHDT, CDR2 YNNKEL (reference sequence). The CDR3 is made up of 15 amino acids. The CDR3 sequence: CASSQGVAGGETQYF. The CDR3 region has the DNA TGTGCCAGCAGCCAAGGGGTAGCGGGAGGAGAGACCCAGTACTTC.

The J gene is TRBJ1-5, the V gene TRBV9; D unclear. Germline values: CDR1 SGDLS, CDR2 YYNGEE. The ends were cut back, 2 bases at V and 6 bases at J, with 15 bases in the middle. The CDR3 is 15 residues long. This CDR3 is CASSVRTFAAQPQHF. For the CDR3, the DNA is TGTGCCAGCAGCGTTCGGACTTTTGCGGCTCAGCCCCAGCATTTT.

This clone came up once. V and J are TRBV5-1 and TRBJ2-3; D is possibly TRBD1 (7 bases). Trimming stripped 3 bases from V and 5 bases from J, with 13 bases between. The germline V gene encodes CDR1 SGHRS and CDR2 YFSETQ. The CDR3 is 14 amino acids. CDR3 DNA sequence: TGCGCCAGCAGCTCGGAGGGGGCATTAGATACGCAGTATTTT. This gives the protein CASSSEGALDTQYF.

The V and J genes are TRBV7-2 and TRBJ1-4, with D hard to call. V was shortened by 5 bases and J by 8 bases, with 18 bases between the two germline ends. Germline V lookup: CDR1 SGHTA, CDR2 FQGNSA. The CDR3 contains 15 residues. The CDR3 here is CASSPKVGGGEKLFF. Here the CDR3 DNA reads TGTGCCAGCAGCCCTAAGGTCGGAGGAGGAGAAAAACTGTTTTTT.

As concerns this clone: One junction end disagrees with the germline gene, perhaps due to a read error. The rearrangement uses TRBV7-7 and TRBJ2-2; no definite D call. Germline V gene data show CDR1 as SSHAT and CDR2 as FNYEAQ (reference sequence). CDR3 length equals 13 residues. CDR3 DNA sequence: TGTGCTAGCAGCACCGACTTGGCCGGGGAGCTGTTTTTT. This encodes CASSTDLAGELFF.